A single T cell receptor (beta chain) is shown here with its context. Its antigen remains undetermined. Qualities for individual bases were not recorded, and no much larger clone is one base off. This sample stems from a study of cytomegalovirus exposure and HLA in healthy donors (dated by TCRdb to about 2017). Broadly, across the study: In an earlier analysis of some 610 of the donors, 276 Gb of sequence data and roughly 100 million unique TCR beta sequences from 180 million or so T cells were reported. Among the roughly 400 genotyped donors, around 81% belonged to the genetic ancestry cluster associated with self-reported Caucasian donors. A later genetic analysis used genome-wide SNP genotypes for about three fifths of the 666 donors, treating that subset as a discovery cohort. An earlier analysis of nearly 600 of the donors applied high-throughput TCR beta sequencing to assess whether each TCR beta V gene segment acted as functional or pseudogenic. The later analysis used no new phenotypic data to find candidate immune exposures, relying instead on TCR beta sequences and their occurrence across donors. Donor age, sex, ethnicity and CMV serostatus were compiled together with the repertoire data. Every repertoire in the discovery cohort had been generated on one and the same sequencing platform. To predict cytomegalovirus infection status, the study brought together high-throughput TCR immunosequencing, statistical association of individual TCRs with disease status, and machine learning. The study aimed to test whether cataloging public T cell receptors could reveal signatures of past pathogen exposure. To study patterns of TCR occurrence, a later analysis re-analyzed previously published TCR beta repertoires from 500 to 850 donors and added high-resolution HLA genotyping. The study used immunosequencing to profile the T cell repertoires of hundreds of subjects and linked those repertoires to cytomegalovirus serostatus. Roughly 310 gigabases of sequencing data and some 85 million unique TCR sequences were included in an early release covering 500 to 750 HLA-typed donors. Among about 360 genotyped donors of the cohort, an average of roughly 240,000 unique TCR beta nucleotide sequences were sequenced per donor, 15% to 20% of them non-productive. Along with the roughly 670-subject first cohort, a separate validation cohort of more than 90 different subjects was used. Typing coverage differed by locus: A, B, C, DRB1 and DQB1 were typed in roughly 629-630 donors, DQA1 in about 560, DPA1 in nearly 610, and DPB1 in roughly 470. HLA typing covered class I and class II loci at four-digit resolution. Because of strong linkage in the cohort, 5 or 6 DR-DQ haplotypes were treated as single units for association and clustering. Findings and caveats that apply to the study as a whole: Compared with the approximately 670-donor mean, donors in an Asian-associated ancestry cluster had fewer N-insertions in productive TCRs, according to a later genetic analysis. V-gene and J-gene trimming of TCR beta chains was associated with a missense DCLRE1C variant in a later genetic analysis, and the association was replicated in an independent cohort. In an earlier analysis of 587 of the donors, most TCR beta V segments appeared in productive rearrangements about 87% or about 30% of the time, broadly matching IMGT annotations. CMV serostatus was the only immune exposure information available for the cohort. According to a later analysis, parvovirus B19, influenza, CMV and Epstein-Barr virus appeared linked to several top co-occurrence clusters. Across donors, most TCR sequences were observed very rarely, whereas some public TCRs were present in many individuals. Presence/absence analyses assumed roughly uniform sequencing depth across donors, an assumption that may not hold. Cytomegalovirus status was reported to be diagnosed by the classifier with high specificity and sensitivity in both the original and validation cohorts. In a later analysis, the rate of TCR association differed among HLA loci, with DRB1 alleles having the most associated TCRs and HLA-C alleles having the fewest. The study listed over 150 TCR beta chains as associated with cytomegalovirus. Most CMV-associated TCR beta chains appeared to be HLA-restricted in a later analysis, and the HLA associations seemed to be driven largely by CMV exposure. This cohort had only TCR beta chains sequenced, and the lack of alpha or paired-chain data limited which features could be detected. Some IMGT-functional V segments, including TRBV6-2 and TRBV6-3, could not be distinguished by the 87-base-pair reads and were therefore excluded. Correlated functional status among segregating V segments might be attributable to linkage disequilibrium, but an unknown experimental factor could not be ruled out. A later analysis associated 16,951 TCR beta sequences with specific HLA alleles at a false discovery rate of 0.05. The earlier analysis of around 600 of the donors excluded some 15 rarely observed V segments, including chromosome 9 orphons, because counts were too low. The authors suggested that the approach could potentially be generalized to other disease states and immunological phenotypes. When HLA alleles, especially DR and DQ, strongly co-occurred, TCR associations were difficult to assign to individual alleles. A cluster of highly shared sequence variants was judged likely to represent a technical artifact of the sequencing pipeline. A later analysis found that HLA-associated TCR beta chains were more clonally expanded and had lower generation probabilities than equally common non-associated chains. Because some donors lacked HLA typing at each locus, the association tests relied only on the typed subset. A further reported finding was that TCR beta sequences accurately predicted the HLA-A and HLA-B alleles for most subjects in the first cohort. A few of the identified cytomegalovirus-associated TCR beta chains were confirmed in vitro to be specific for cytomegalovirus antigens.

Libraries were constructed by the immunoSEQ multiplex PCR assay. For the multiplex PCR, a mixture combining 60 forward primers for TCR Vbeta segments and 13 reverse primers for TCR Jbeta segments was used. The CDR3 region of rearranged TCR beta genes was amplified from genomic DNA with a multiplex PCR assay. Amplified TCR beta libraries were sequenced as 87-base-pair reads on the Illumina HiSeq System. On the authors' methods: A later analysis counted about 76 million unique TCR beta chains across the 666 repertoires, and around 9.9 million of these chains were shared by at least two donors. Raw reads were error-corrected and collapsed into unique sequences with a nearest-neighbor algorithm that merged closely related sequences to remove PCR and sequencing errors. V, D and J gene segments were assigned by aligning CDR3 sequences to IMGT reference sequences. For a sequence to be retained, a match of at least six nucleotides was required to both a V gene segment and a J gene segment. Rearrangements were classified as productive when the CDR3 lacked stop codons and remained in frame with V and J, and all other rearrangements were classified as non-productive. Following IMGT convention, CDR3 was defined as the stretch from the second conserved V-encoded cysteine to the conserved J-encoded phenylalanine. In an earlier analysis of more than 550 of the donors, sequences lacking an unambiguous match to a single V gene segment were excluded. An earlier analysis of a few hundred of the donors called V segments functional above 56.7% productive rearrangements and segregating when the between-donor standard deviation exceeded 5%. A statistical classification framework was built to diagnose cytomegalovirus status from the catalog of TCR beta chain sequences. In a later analysis, V and J genes were assigned by comparing TCR nucleotide sequences against IMGT/GENE-DB human TR gene sequences. Using the TCRdist pipeline, a later analysis assigned CDR3 sequences along with most-parsimonious VDJ recombination scenarios. In a later analysis, each TCR beta chain was defined by its CDR3 amino acid sequence together with its V-gene family, and reads without a unique V-gene family were excluded. To address suspected cross-contamination and a sequencing artifact, a later analysis removed a few hundred highly shared, low-generation-probability nucleotide sequences. A later analysis calculated a clonal expansion index for each public chain from normalized within-repertoire ranks of inferred template counts. In a later analysis, generation probabilities were computed using a VDJ recombination model fitted to out-of-frame rearrangements, and the results were checked against IGoR. A later analysis scored TCR-TCR, TCR-HLA and TCR-CMV co-occurrence with hypergeometric tests, applying a repertoire-size bias correction to TCR pairs. False discovery rates were estimated in a later analysis by permuting HLA or CMV assignments 20 times. In a later analysis, co-occurring TCRs were grouped using DBSCAN, with TCRdist sequence similarity added in when clustering inside HLA-allele-positive subsets. Repertoires with fewer than 30,000 or more than 120,000 public chains, plus five repertoires with anomalous nucleotide sharing, were excluded from co-occurrence clustering. TCRdb carries this immuneACCESS record with in-frame sequences only. Its versions omit some clonotypes, under half of them owing to an unresolved V gene in the studies checked, with the rest unexplained. The D gene and trimming were derived from the DNA, and the V and J assignments and clone size from that table. The sample table holds 35,000 to 45,000 clones, of which roughly 79% were seen once. About 9.3% of the sample is held by the ten biggest clonotypes.

From its cysteine to its phenylalanine, the CDR3 spans 15 amino acids. Only CDR3 DNA is held: 45 bases, read in frame from base 1. Reading the germline V gene (reference sequence) gives CDR1 LNHDA and CDR2 SQIVND. V has 0 bases trimmed and J has 8 bases trimmed; junction bases matching no gene number 7. The cohort was made up of approximately 670 healthy bone marrow donors. Cohort members were all nominally healthy when sampled, although unrecorded immune exposures were likely present. The donor was CMV seronegative and was included in the group of about 350 seronegative cohort members. A peripheral blood sample was provided by each donor, and peripheral blood mononuclear cells were used for TCR beta sequencing. Genomic DNA extraction from the blood cell samples was performed with the Qiagen DNeasy Blood Extraction Kit.

This TCR derives from a woman in her thirties or forties in good health and CMV-seronegative. The receptor chain draws on TRBV19 and TRBJ2-1, with 7 bases matching TRBD1. Sequenced material: PBMCs. The nucleotide sequence reads TGTGCCAGTAGTATAGAACAGGGGATTGACGATGAGCAGTTCTTC. Translated, this gives CASSIEQGIDDEQFF.